This passage covers 29 T cell receptor beta chains from one sample sequenced in a study of cytomegalovirus exposure and HLA in healthy donors. Clones were read by immunoSEQ multiplex PCR, and TCRdb kept only the in-frame ones, dropping some. The table shows 200,000 to 250,000 clones, with roughly 84% occurring only once. The sequencing sample was made of PBMCs. Receptors were obtained from a woman aged 25 to 39 in good health and CMV-seropositive.

V gene TRBV27 combines with J gene TRBJ2-5, with a tentative D call TRBD1 (5 bases). Looked up from germline, CDR1 is MNHEY and CDR2 is SMNVEV (reference sequence). This CDR3 spans 14 amino acids. The V end lost 5 bases, the J end lost 7 bases, and 17 bases lay between the germline ends. CDR3 sequence reads: CASSITGSPGTQYF. The CDR3 DNA reads as TGTGCCAGCAGTATAACAGGATCCCCCGGGACCCAGTACTTC.

The chain carries TRBV5-4 and TRBJ2-7; a weak D match, TRBD1 (5 bases). V was clipped by 4 bases and J by 5 bases, with 16 bases between them. The germline V gene encodes CDR1 SGHNT and CDR2 YYREEE (reference sequence). CDR3 length equals 14 residues. In nucleotides, the CDR3 is TGTGCCAGCAGCAGCCAAAACAGGCCCAACGAGCAGTACTTC. Translating it yields CASSSQNRPNEQYF.

The chain is built from TRBV11-1 and TRBJ2-4; D is unclear. CDR3 length: 11 residues. Germline CDR1 and CDR2: SGHAT and FQDESV (reference sequence). Trimming took off 5 bases at V and 7 bases at J, with 6 bases between the two ends. CDR3 loop: CASSQGNIQYF. Here the CDR3 DNA reads TGTGCCAGCAGCCAAGGGAACATTCAGTACTTC. The whole variable domain, filled in from reference TRBV11-1 and TRBJ2-4, reads EAEVAQSPRYKITEKSQAVAFWCDPISGHATLYWYRQILGQGPELLVQFQDESVVDDSQLPKDRFSAERLKGVDSTLKIQPAELGDSAMYLCASSQGNIQYFGAGTRLSVL.

The chain recombines TRBV29-1 with TRBJ2-3; 9 nucleotides agree with TRBD2. Per germline, CDR1 SQVTM and CDR2 ANQGSEA. The CDR3 is 16 amino acids. Trimming removed 4 bases from V and 0 bases from J; junction bases left unmatched: 8. CDR3 in DNA: TGCAGCGTTGTGGGGCGGCTAGCGGGAAGCACAGATACGCAGTATTTT. Translated: CSVVGRLAGSTDTQYF.

The chain combines TRBV7-2 with TRBJ1-5; D call uncertain. This CDR3 comprises 13 residues. Trimming stripped 1 base from V and 6 bases from J, with 7 bases between. Germline loops: CDR1 SGHTA, CDR2 FQGNSA. In nucleotides, the CDR3 is TGTGCCAGCAGCTTAGTTTTAGGTCAGCCCCAGCATTTT. Its translation: CASSLVLGQPQHF.

This rearrangement joins TRBV2 to TRBJ1-2; no firm D call. There are 14 residues in the CDR3. Germline V gene sequence: CDR1 SNHLY, CDR2 FYNNEI. The V end lost 1 base, the J end lost 4 bases, and 10 bases lay between the germline ends. CDR3: CASSEDGNLYGYTF. The CDR3 bases are TGTGCCAGCAGTGAAGACGGGAACCTCTATGGCTACACCTTC.

The chain joins TRBV6-1 to TRBJ1-5; 7 bases are shared with TRBD1. There are 15 residues in the CDR3. V shed 3 bases, J shed 3 bases, and the junction held 5 bases outside the gene matches. Germline lookup yields CDR1 MNHNS and CDR2 SASEGT. CDR3 DNA: TGTGCCAGCAGTGACCTGACAGGGAACAATCAGCCCCAGCATTTT. This encodes CASSDLTGNNQPQHF.

This clone turned up a few times. This rearrangement joins TRBV7-9 to TRBJ2-1, with D tentatively TRBD2 (6 bases). The V gene lost 2 bases and the J gene lost 8 bases, with 13 bases spanning the gap. The CDR3 runs to 14 residues. The germline CDR1 and CDR2 sequences are SEHNR and FQNEAQ (reference sequence). This chain's CDR3 is CASSLTSWVDEQFF. CDR3 bases: TGTGCCAGCAGCTTAACTAGCTGGGTCGATGAGCAGTTCTTC.

The chain joins TRBV4-2 to TRBJ1-1; 7 nucleotides align to TRBD1. The CDR3 length is 15 residues. The trim removed 2 bases at V and 4 bases at J, leaving 7 bases unmatched. Germline CDR1 is LGHNA and CDR2 is YNFKEQ. The CDR3 spells CASSQFSGGGTEAFF. CDR3 nucleotides: TGTGCCAGCAGCCAATTTTCAGGGGGGGGCACTGAAGCTTTCTTT.

The chain has TRBV6-4 and TRBJ2-1, with TRBD2 matching over 9 bases. V lost 3 bases and J lost 6; bases outside the gene matches: 3. The CDR3 sequence is 14 residues long. CDR1 and CDR2 (germline): MRHNA, SNTAGT. Here the CDR3 DNA reads TGTGCCAGCAGTGAAGGCGGGAGGGCCAATGAGCAGTTCTTC. Amino acids: CASSEGGRANEQFF.

This clone appeared once. The chain recombines TRBV19 with TRBJ1-1; D remains unclear. This CDR3 contains 13 residues. The V gene's germline CDR1 is LNHDA and CDR2 SQIVND (reference sequence). Trimming took 5 bases from V and 4 from J, leaving 11 bases between them. CDR3 DNA: TGTGCCAGTAGTTGGCAGGCGGGCACTGAAGCTTTCTTT. Protein: CASSWQAGTEAFF.

This chain joins TRBV11-2 and TRBJ1-3, with no clear D. The V and J ends lost 8 bases and 3 bases respectively, with 11 bases between them. Germline V gives CDR1 SGHAT, CDR2 FQNNGV. The length of the CDR3 is 13 residues. Here the CDR3 reads CASLGPGGNTIYF. The CDR3, as DNA: TGTGCCAGCCTCGGACCCGGTGGAAACACCATATATTTT.

This chain connects TRBV11-2 to TRBJ2-1; a possible D gene is TRBD2 (6 bases). V dropped 3 bases and J dropped 8 bases, with 11 bases sitting between them. The CDR3 consists of 13 residues. CDR1 and CDR2 (germline): SGHAT, FQNNGV. CDR3 region: CASSFLWGDEQFF. CDR3 DNA sequence: TGTGCCAGCAGCTTTTTATGGGGGGATGAGCAGTTCTTC. Based on the CDR3 plus reference TRBV11-2 and TRBJ2-1, the full variable domain is EAGVAQSPRYKIIEKRQSVAFWCNPISGHATLYWYQQILGQGPKLLIQFQNNGVVDDSQLPKDRFSAERLKGVDSTLKIQPAKLEDSAVYLCASSFLWGDEQFFGPGTRLTVL.

V usage is TRBV10-3 and J usage is TRBJ2-7; D possibly uses TRBD1 or TRBD2 (5 bases each). Germline V gene lookup returns CDR1 ENHRY and CDR2 SYGVKD. V shed 8 bases and J shed 7 bases, with 18 bases lying between them. The CDR3 contains 13 residues. The CDR3 is CAIGGRVNSEQYF. The CDR3 region has the DNA TGTGCCATCGGAGGCAGGGTAAATAGTGAGCAGTACTTC.

The CDR3: CSVVGRGRRTKTNTEAFF. In DNA, the CDR3 is TGCAGCGTTGTGGGGAGGGGAAGACGGACAAAGACGAACACTGAAGCTTTCTTT. The chain combines TRBV29-1 with TRBJ1-1; TRBD1 is a possible D gene (5 bases). The V end lost 4 bases, the J end lost 1 base, and 25 bases lay between the germline ends. Germline V lookup: CDR1 SQVTM, CDR2 ANQGSEA. The CDR3 consists of 18 residues.

This chain joins TRBV2 and TRBJ2-7; D uncertain. Germline values: CDR1 SNHLY, CDR2 FYNNEI. Trimming cost V 5 bases and J 5 bases, with 22 bases left between them. CDR3 length: 16 residues. DNA of the CDR3: TGTGCCAGCAGTACACCGGAGTCCCCTACACAGCACGAGCAGTACTTC. It yields the protein CASSTPESPTQHEQYF.

This clone has only one observation. This CDR3 is CASSREPGLNTEAFF. In nucleotides, the CDR3 is TGTGCCAGCAGCCGCGAGCCTGGTTTGAACACTGAAGCTTTCTTT. V is TRBV6-5 and J is TRBJ1-1; D remains unclear. This CDR3 contains 15 residues. Trimming took off 6 bases at V and 0 bases at J, with 14 bases between the two ends. Germline CDR1 reads MNHEY; CDR2 reads SVGAGI.

This chain connects TRBV7-8 to TRBJ1-4; TRBD1 might be the D (5 bases). The germline gives CDR1 SGHVS, CDR2 FQNEAQ. This CDR3 contains 12 residues. The ends were cut back, 1 base at V and 8 bases at J, with 5 bases in the middle. The CDR3 loop reads CASSLDREKLFF. In DNA form, the CDR3 reads TGTGCCAGCAGCTTAGACAGGGAAAAACTGTTTTTT.

This rearrangement joins TRBV15 to TRBJ1-1; no clear D gene. CDR1 LNHNV and CDR2 YYDKDF come from the germline V gene (reference sequence). The V end was cut by 1 base, the J end by 3 bases, with 6 bases between. This CDR3 is 13 amino acids long. The CDR3 reads CATSRGIDTEAFF. CDR3 nucleotide sequence: TGTGCCACCAGCAGAGGGATTGACACTGAAGCTTTCTTT.

V gene TRBV11-2 combines with J gene TRBJ1-2; 8 bases fit TRBD1. V lost 6 bases and J lost 7; bases outside the gene matches: 13. This CDR3 has 15 residues. The germline V gene has CDR1 SGHAT and CDR2 FQNNGV. The CDR3 spells CASRTMAGGKAGYTF. The CDR3 DNA sequence: TGTGCCAGCAGGACTATGGCAGGGGGCAAAGCTGGCTACACCTTC.

This chain joins TRBV5-1 and TRBJ2-7, with TRBD1 matching 7 bases. The germline V gene encodes CDR1 SGHRS and CDR2 YFSETQ. After removal of 0 bases from V and 5 bases from J, the junction contained 5 bases not matched to a gene. This CDR3 is built from 14 residues. The DNA for the CDR3 is TGCGCCAGCAGCTTGGCCGGCAGGGGGAACGAGCAGTACTTC. Its protein is CASSLAGRGNEQYF.

The J gene is TRBJ1-3, the V gene TRBV6-5; D is undetermined. CDR1 MNHEY and CDR2 SVGAGI come from the germline V gene. CDR3 length: 16 amino acids. The ends were cut back, 0 bases at V and 0 bases at J, with 9 bases in the middle. This CDR3 is CASSYSTDYSGNTIYF. In DNA form, the CDR3 reads TGTGCCAGCAGTTACTCCACGGACTACTCTGGAAACACCATATATTTT.

This sequence joins TRBV28 and TRBJ1-1; tentatively, D is TRBD1 (5 bases). With 4 bases removed from V and 12 bases from J, the gap between germline ends came to 15 bases. This CDR3 is built from 12 residues. Per germline, CDR1 MDHEN and CDR2 SYDVKM. CDR3 sequence reads: CASSSRRGGTFF. CDR3 DNA sequence: TGTGCCAGCAGTTCGAGAAGGGGCGGAACTTTCTTT.

CDR3 coding DNA: TGTGCCTGGGGACGGCAGGGCGACACCTTC. It is translated as CAWGRQGDTF. J is TRBJ1-2 and V is TRBV30; maybe TRBD1 (5 bases). CDR3 length: 10 residues. Per germline, CDR1 GTSNPN and CDR2 SVGIG (reference sequence). Trimming took 5 bases from V and 12 from J, leaving 13 bases between them.

As regards this clone: Other DNA sequences in the sample encode the same CDR3. The chain has TRBV10-3 and TRBJ2-2; TRBD1 aligns across 9 bases. Germline lookup yields CDR1 ENHRY and CDR2 SYGVKD. This CDR3 is built from 14 residues. J lost 3 bases, V lost 8 bases, and 4 bases had no gene match. The CDR3 DNA reads TGTGCCATCGGCCGGGACAGGGACACCGGGGAGCTGTTTTTT. It specifies CAIGRDRDTGELFF.

The genes are TRBV27 and TRBJ1-1, with a tentative D call TRBD1 (6 bases). The CDR3 contains 15 residues. The V and J ends lost 2 bases and 3 bases respectively, with 13 bases between them. Germline V gives CDR1 MNHEY, CDR2 SMNVEV (reference sequence). CDR3 protein: CASSLLGGTDTEAFF. The CDR3 DNA sequence: TGTGCCAGCAGTTTACTCGGGGGCACCGACACTGAAGCTTTCTTT.

The DNA of the CDR3 is TGCAGCGTTCTCCAGGGCCAAGGCGGGGAGCTGTTTTTT. This gives the protein CSVLQGQGGELFF. This rearrangement joins TRBV29-1 to TRBJ2-2; a possible D gene is TRBD1 (5 bases). Trimming left V 5 bases short and J 7 bases short, with 14 bases between. Germline-derived CDR1 and CDR2 are SQVTM and ANQGSEA. The CDR3 spans 13 residues.

The chain couples TRBV6-5 to TRBJ2-1; D remains ambiguous. Trimming cost V 1 base and J 10 bases, with 5 bases left between them. The CDR3 covers 11 residues. The germline CDR1 and CDR2 sequences are MNHEY and SVGAGI. The CDR3 DNA is TGTGCCAGCAGTTACTACGGCGAGCAGTTCTTC. Its protein product is CASSYYGEQFF.

The chain has TRBV25-1 and TRBJ1-2; TRBD1 matches 8 bases. Losses at the gene ends were 0 bases for V and 1 base for J; bases not matched to a gene: 4. CDR3 length: 16 residues. Germline V CDR1 and CDR2: MGHDK, SYGVNS. The CDR3 DNA reads as TGTGCCAGCAGTGAATACTCAGGGGGCGGTAACTATGGCTACACCTTC. It yields the protein CASSEYSGGGNYGYTF.